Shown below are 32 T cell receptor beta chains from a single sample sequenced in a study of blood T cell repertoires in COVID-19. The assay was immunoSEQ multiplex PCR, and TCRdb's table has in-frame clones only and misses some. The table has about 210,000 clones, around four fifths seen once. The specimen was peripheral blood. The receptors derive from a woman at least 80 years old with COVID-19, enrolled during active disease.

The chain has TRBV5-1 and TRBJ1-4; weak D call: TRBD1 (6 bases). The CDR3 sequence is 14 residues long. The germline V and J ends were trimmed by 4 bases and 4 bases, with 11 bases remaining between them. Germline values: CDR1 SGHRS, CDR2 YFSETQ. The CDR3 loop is CASSPDSFNEKLFF. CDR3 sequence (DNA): TGCGCCAGCAGCCCGGACAGCTTTAATGAAAAACTGTTTTTT. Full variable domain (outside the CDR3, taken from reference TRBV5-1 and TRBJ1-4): KAGVTQTPRYLIKTRGQQVTLSCSPISGHRSVSWYQQTPGQGLQFLFEYFSETQRNKGNFPGRFSGRQFSNSRSEMNVSTLELGDSALYLCASSPDSFNEKLFFGSGTQLSVL.

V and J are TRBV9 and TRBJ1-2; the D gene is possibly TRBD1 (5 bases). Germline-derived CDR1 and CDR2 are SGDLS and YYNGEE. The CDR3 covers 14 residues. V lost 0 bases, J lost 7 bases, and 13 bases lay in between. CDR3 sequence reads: CASSVEAGKGGYTF. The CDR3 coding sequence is TGTGCCAGCAGCGTAGAGGCAGGGAAAGGTGGCTACACCTTC.

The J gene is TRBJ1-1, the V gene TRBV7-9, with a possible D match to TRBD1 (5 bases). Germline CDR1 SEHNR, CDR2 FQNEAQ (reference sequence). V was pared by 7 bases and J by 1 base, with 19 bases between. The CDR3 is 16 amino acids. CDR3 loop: CASTALRGRENTEAFF. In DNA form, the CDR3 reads TGTGCCAGCACCGCCCTCCGGGGGAGGGAGAACACTGAAGCTTTCTTT.

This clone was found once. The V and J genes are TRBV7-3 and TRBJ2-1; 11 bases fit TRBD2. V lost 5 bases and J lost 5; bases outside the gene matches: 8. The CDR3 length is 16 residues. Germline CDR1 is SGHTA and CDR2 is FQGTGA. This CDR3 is CASSLDLAGGNNEQFF. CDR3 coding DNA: TGTGCCAGCAGCCTCGATTTAGCGGGGGGGAACAATGAGCAGTTCTTC.

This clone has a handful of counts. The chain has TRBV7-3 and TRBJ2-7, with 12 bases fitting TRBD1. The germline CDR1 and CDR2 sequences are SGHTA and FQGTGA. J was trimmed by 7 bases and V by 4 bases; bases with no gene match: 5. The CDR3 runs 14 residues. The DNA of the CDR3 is TGTGCCAGCAGCTCGGGACAGGGGGCTGAAGAGCAGTACTTC. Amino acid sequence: CASSSGQGAEEQYF.

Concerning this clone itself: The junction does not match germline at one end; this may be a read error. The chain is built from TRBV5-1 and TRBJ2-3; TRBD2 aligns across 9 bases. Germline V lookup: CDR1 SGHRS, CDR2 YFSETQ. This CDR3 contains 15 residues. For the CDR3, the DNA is TGCGCCAGCACCTTGTCGGGACTAGCCCCAGATACGCAGTATTTT. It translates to CASTLSGLAPDTQYF.

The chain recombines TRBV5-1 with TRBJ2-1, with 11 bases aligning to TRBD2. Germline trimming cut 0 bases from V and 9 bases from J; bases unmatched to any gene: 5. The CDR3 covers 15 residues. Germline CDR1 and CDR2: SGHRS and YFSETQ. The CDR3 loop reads CASSLETSGAIEQFF. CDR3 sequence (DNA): TGCGCCAGCAGCTTGGAGACTAGCGGGGCGATTGAGCAGTTCTTC.

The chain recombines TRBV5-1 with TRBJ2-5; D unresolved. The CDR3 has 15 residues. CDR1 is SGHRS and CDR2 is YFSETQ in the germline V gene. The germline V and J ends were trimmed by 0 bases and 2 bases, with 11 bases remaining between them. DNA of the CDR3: TGCGCCAGCAGCTTGGGTACAGCCGGACAAGAGACCCAGTACTTC. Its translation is CASSLGTAGQETQYF. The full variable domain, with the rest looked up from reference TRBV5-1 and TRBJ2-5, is KAGVTQTPRYLIKTRGQQVTLSCSPISGHRSVSWYQQTPGQGLQFLFEYFSETQRNKGNFPGRFSGRQFSNSRSEMNVSTLELGDSALYLCASSLGTAGQETQYFGPGTRLLVL.

The CDR3 loop is CASSSTPGQGANTEAFF. In DNA, the CDR3 is TGTGCCAGCAGCTCCACGCCGGGACAGGGGGCGAACACTGAAGCTTTCTTT. The rearrangement links TRBV7-9 to TRBJ1-1; 12 nucleotides match TRBD1. Germline V gene sequence: CDR1 SEHNR, CDR2 FQNEAQ (reference sequence). The CDR3 loop spans 17 amino acids. Unmatched junction bases numbered 7, after V lost 4 bases and J lost 1 base.

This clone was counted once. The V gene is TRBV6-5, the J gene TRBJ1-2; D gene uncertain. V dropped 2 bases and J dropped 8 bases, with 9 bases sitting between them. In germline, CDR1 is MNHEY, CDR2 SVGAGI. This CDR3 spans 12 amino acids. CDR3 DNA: TGTGCCAGCAGTTACAGCCCGCCCGGCTACACCTTC. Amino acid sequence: CASSYSPPGYTF.

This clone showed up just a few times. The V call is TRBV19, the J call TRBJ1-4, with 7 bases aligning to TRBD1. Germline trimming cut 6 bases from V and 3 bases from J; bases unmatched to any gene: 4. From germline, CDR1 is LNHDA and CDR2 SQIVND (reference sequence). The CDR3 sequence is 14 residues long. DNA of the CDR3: TGTGCCAGTAGGAGACAGGGAGCTAATGAAAAACTGTTTTTT. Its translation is CASRRQGANEKLFF.

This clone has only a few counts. CDR3 sequence reads: CASSRLGLAGATSSYNEQFF. DNA of the CDR3: TGTGCCAGCAGCCGATTGGGACTAGCGGGGGCTACTAGCTCCTACAATGAGCAGTTCTTC. V usage is TRBV4-2 and J usage is TRBJ2-1; 14 bases match TRBD2. Germline loops: CDR1 LGHNA, CDR2 YNFKEQ. The ends lost 4 bases at V and 0 bases at J; junction bases unmatched: 11. The CDR3 is 20 residues long.

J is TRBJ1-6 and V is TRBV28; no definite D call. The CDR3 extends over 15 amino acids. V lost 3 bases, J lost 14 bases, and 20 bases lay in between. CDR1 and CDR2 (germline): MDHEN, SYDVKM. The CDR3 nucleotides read TGTGCCAGCAGTTTGGGCCGGGGAAATATCTTAGCCCTCCACTTT. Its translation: CASSLGRGNILALHF.

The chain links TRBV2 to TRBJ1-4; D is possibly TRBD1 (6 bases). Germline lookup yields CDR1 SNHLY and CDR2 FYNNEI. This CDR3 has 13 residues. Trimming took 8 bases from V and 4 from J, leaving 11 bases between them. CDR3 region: CASLRDNNEKLFF. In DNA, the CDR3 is TGTGCCAGCCTAAGGGACAATAATGAAAAACTGTTTTTT. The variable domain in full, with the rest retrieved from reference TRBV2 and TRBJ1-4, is EPEVTQTPSHQVTQMGQEVILRCVPISNHLYFYWYRQILGQKVEFLVSFYNNEISEKSEIFDDQFSVERPDGSNFTLKIRSTKLEDSAMYFCASLRDNNEKLFFGSGTQLSVL.

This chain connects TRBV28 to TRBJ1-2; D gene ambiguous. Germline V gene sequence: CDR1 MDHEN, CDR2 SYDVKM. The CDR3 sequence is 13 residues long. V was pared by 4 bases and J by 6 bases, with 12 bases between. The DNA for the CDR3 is TGTGCCAGCAGTTCTAGCCCTACACATGGCTACACCTTC. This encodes CASSSSPTHGYTF.

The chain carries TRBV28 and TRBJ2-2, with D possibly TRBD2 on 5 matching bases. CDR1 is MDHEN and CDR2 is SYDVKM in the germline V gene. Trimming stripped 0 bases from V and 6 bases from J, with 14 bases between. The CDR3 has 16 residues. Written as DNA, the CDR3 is TGTGCCAGCAGTTTATGGGGAGTTGTAGGACCCGGGGAGCTGTTTTTT. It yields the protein CASSLWGVVGPGELFF.

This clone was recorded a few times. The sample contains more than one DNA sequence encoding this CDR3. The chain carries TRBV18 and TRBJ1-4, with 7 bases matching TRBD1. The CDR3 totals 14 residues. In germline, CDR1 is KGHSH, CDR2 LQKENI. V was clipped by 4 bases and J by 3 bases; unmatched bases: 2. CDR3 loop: CASSQGAANEKLFF. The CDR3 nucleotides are TGTGCCAGCTCACAGGGGGCTGCTAATGAAAAACTGTTTTTT.

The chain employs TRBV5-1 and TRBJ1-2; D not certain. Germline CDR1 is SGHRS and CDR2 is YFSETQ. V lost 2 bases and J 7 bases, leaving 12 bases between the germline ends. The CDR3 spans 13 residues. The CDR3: CASSFGGISGYTF. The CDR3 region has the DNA TGCGCCAGCAGCTTCGGAGGAATCTCTGGCTACACCTTC.

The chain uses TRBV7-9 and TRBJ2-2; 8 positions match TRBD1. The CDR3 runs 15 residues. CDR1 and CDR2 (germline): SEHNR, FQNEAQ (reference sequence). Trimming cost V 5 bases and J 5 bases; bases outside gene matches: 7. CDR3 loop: CASSPQGAGTGELFF. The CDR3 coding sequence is TGTGCCAGCAGCCCCCAGGGGGCTGGGACCGGGGAGCTGTTTTTT.

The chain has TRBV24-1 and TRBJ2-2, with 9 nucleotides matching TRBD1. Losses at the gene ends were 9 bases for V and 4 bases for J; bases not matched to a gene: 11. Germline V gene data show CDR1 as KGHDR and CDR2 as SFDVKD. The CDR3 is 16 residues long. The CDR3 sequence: CATGLGGTGPTGELFF. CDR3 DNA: TGTGCCACCGGACTCGGCGGGACAGGGCCCACCGGGGAGCTGTTTTTT.

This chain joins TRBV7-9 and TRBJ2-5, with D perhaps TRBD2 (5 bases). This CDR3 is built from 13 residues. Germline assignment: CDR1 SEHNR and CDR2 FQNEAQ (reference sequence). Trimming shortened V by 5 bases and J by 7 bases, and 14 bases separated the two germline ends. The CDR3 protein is CASSPSGPRTQYF. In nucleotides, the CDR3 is TGTGCCAGCAGCCCAAGCGGACCACGGACCCAGTACTTC.

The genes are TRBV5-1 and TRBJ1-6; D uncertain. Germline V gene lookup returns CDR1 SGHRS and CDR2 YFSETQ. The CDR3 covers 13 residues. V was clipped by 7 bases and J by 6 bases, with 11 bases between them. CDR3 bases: TGCGCCAGCGGATCGGAGGCTAATTCACCCCTCCACTTT. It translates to CASGSEANSPLHF.

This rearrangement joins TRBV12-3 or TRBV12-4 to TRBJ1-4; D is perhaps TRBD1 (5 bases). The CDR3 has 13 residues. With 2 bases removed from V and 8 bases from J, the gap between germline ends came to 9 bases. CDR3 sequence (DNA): TGTGCCAGCAGTTTAACCCAGGGCGAAAAACTGTTTTTT. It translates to CASSLTQGEKLFF.

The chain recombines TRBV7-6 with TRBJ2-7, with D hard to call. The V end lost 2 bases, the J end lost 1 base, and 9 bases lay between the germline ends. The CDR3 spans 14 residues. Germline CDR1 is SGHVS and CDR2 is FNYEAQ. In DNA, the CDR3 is TGTGCCAGCAGCTTAAGTATCCAGTCCTACGAGCAGTACTTC. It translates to CASSLSIQSYEQYF. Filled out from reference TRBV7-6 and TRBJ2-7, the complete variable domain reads GAGVSQSPRYKVTKRGQDVALRCDPISGHVSLYWYRQALGQGPEFLTYFNYEAQQDKSGLPNDRFSAERPEGSISTLTIQRTEQRDSAMYRCASSLSIQSYEQYFGPGTRLTVT.

The CDR3 DNA follows: TGTGCCACTAAGAATCCACAGGGGGCAGGAGAGACCCAGTACTTC. This codes for CATKNPQGAGETQYF. The V call is TRBV19, the J call TRBJ2-5; 9 bases match TRBD1. The CDR3 contains 15 residues. Germline CDR1 and CDR2: LNHDA and SQIVND (reference sequence). The trim removed 10 bases at V and 4 bases at J, leaving 13 bases unmatched.

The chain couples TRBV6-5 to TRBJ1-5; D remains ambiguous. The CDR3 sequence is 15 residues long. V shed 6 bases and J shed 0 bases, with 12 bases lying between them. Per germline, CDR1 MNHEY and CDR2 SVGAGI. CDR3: CASSRDKNSNQPQHF. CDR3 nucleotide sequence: TGTGCCAGCAGCCGCGACAAAAATAGCAATCAGCCCCAGCATTTT.

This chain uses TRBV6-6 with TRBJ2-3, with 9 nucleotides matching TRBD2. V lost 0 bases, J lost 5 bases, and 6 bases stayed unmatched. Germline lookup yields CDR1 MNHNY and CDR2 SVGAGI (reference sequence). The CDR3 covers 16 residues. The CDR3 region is CASSYSRGGAGDTQYF. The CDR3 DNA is TGTGCCAGCAGTTACTCTCGCGGGGGGGCCGGAGATACGCAGTATTTT.

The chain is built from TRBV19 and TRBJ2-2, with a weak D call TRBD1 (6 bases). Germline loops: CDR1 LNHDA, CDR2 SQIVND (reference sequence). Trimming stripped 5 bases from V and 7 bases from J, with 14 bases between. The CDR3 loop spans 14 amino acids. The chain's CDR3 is CASSQGTEGGELFF. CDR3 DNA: TGTGCCAGTAGTCAGGGGACCGAGGGCGGGGAGCTGTTTTTT.

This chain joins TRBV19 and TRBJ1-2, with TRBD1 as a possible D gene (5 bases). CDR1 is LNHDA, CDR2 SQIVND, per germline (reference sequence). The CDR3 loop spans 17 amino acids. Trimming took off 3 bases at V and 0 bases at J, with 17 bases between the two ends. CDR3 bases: TGTGCCAGTAGTATCAACCCCAGCCAGGGCGCTAACTATGGCTACACCTTC. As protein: CASSINPSQGANYGYTF. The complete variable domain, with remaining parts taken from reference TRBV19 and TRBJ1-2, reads DGGITQSPKYLFRKEGQNVTLSCEQNLNHDAMYWYRQDPGQGLRLIYYSQIVNDFQKGDIAEGYSVSREKKESFPLTVTSAQKNPTAFYLCASSINPSQGANYGYTFGSGTRLTVV.

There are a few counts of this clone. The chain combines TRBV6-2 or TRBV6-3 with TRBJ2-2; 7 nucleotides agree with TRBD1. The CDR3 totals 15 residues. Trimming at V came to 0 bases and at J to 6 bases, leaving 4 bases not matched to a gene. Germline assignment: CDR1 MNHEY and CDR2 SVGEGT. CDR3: CASSYSGQVPGELFF. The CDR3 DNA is TGTGCCAGCAGTTACTCCGGACAGGTTCCCGGGGAGCTGTTTTTT.

As DNA, the CDR3 is TGTGCCAGCAGCTTATGGGGGGGGGCCGAGACCCAGTACTTC. Its translation: CASSLWGGAETQYF. The rearrangement joins TRBV7-2 to TRBJ2-5; a weak D match, TRBD2 (7 bases). Trimming took 2 bases from V and 5 from J, leaving 12 bases between them. CDR3 size: 14 residues. Germline V CDR1 and CDR2: SGHTA, FQGNSA.

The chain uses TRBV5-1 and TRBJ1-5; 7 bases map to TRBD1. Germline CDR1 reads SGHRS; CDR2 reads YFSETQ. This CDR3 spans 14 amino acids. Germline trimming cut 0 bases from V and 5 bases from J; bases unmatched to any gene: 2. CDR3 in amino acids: CASSLGQGHQPQHF. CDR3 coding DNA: TGCGCCAGCAGCTTGGGACAGGGACATCAGCCCCAGCATTTT.